These 22 T cell receptor beta chains originate from one sample sequenced in a study of blood T cells in healthy people across ages. Combining a sample-barcoded 5' primer with a J-beta primer mix, a second PCR ran for 7 to 11 cycles. MiXCR, run by TCRdb on the 5' RACE reads, gives a single entry per CDR3 protein. The sample lists about 1,500,000 distinct CDR3 sequences, 25% to 30% seen once, with approximately 7.7% in the top ten. The source material was blood. The source is a woman in her 30s in good health.

This clonotype was seen only a few times. This sequence joins TRBV6-1 and TRBJ2-1; D possibly matches TRBD1 or TRBD2 (6 bases each). Germline V lookup: CDR1 MNHNS, CDR2 SASEGT. The CDR3 consists of 17 residues. V lost 5 bases and J 6 bases, leaving 23 bases between the germline ends. CDR3 DNA: TGTGCCAGCAGTCCCCGCGGGACACCCCCTTCGGGCAATGAGCAGTTCTTC. This gives the protein CASSPRGTPPSGNEQFF.

This clonotype was found a few times. The gene calls are TRBV6-1 and TRBJ2-7; 7 bases fit TRBD1. The V gene's germline CDR1 is MNHNS and CDR2 SASEGT. This CDR3 comprises 14 residues. V shed 8 bases, J shed 7 bases, and the junction held 14 bases outside the gene matches. The CDR3 region has the DNA TGTGCCAGCGGTCGAGTCTGGGACAGAACAGAGCAGTACTTC. This encodes CASGRVWDRTEQYF.

The chain couples TRBV29-1 to TRBJ1-4; 7 nucleotides line up with TRBD1. The J segment lost 3 bases and the V segment lost 5 bases, leaving 15 bases of the junction unmatched. The CDR3 length is 17 residues. Germline CDR1 SQVTM, CDR2 ANQGSEA. This CDR3 is CSVPGGAGTAANEKLFF. The CDR3 nucleotides are TGCAGCGTTCCGGGTGGTGCCGGGACAGCAGCTAATGAAAAACTGTTTTTT.

This chain joins TRBV11-2 and TRBJ2-7; D remains ambiguous. V gave up 3 bases and J gave up 7 bases, with 16 bases separating them. The CDR3 spans 14 residues. CDR1 and CDR2 from the germline V gene are SGHAT and FQNNGV. CDR3 coding DNA: TGTGCCAGCAGCTTCCGGATTAGCAACAATGAGCAGTACTTC. Protein product: CASSFRISNNEQYF.

The sample holds many counts of this clonotype. The V and J genes are TRBV10-2 and TRBJ2-7; D may be TRBD1 or TRBD2 (5 bases each). The germline gives CDR1 WSHSY, CDR2 SAAADI. The CDR3 is 14 amino acids. The V end was cut by 8 bases, the J end by 1 base, with 15 bases between. For the CDR3, the DNA is TGCGCCAGCCTGACAGCAGGGAGATCCTACGAGCAGTACTTC. As protein: CASLTAGRSYEQYF.

V is TRBV12-3 or TRBV12-4 and J is TRBJ1-4; the D is unclear. With 4 bases removed from V and 3 bases from J, the gap between germline ends came to 15 bases. The CDR3 has 16 amino acids. CDR3 bases: TGTGCCAGCAGTTGGACCGGGATTGGAGCTAATGAAAAACTGTTTTTT. It codes for CASSWTGIGANEKLFF.

The CDR3 DNA reads TGTGCCAGCAGCTTAGCGTCCAGCGGGGGGGCCCCGGTGGTATACAATGAGCAGTTCTTC. Translated, it gives CASSLASSGGAPVVYNEQFF. This chain connects TRBV7-9 to TRBJ2-1; 10 nucleotides agree with TRBD2. The germline gives CDR1 SEHNR, CDR2 FQNEAQ (reference sequence). Trimming removed 0 bases from V and 4 bases from J; junction bases left unmatched: 15. The CDR3 is made up of 20 amino acids.

The table lists this clonotype with many counts. The CDR3 region is CSVEQGQPYEQYF. Here the CDR3 DNA reads TGCAGCGTGGAGCAGGGACAGCCCTACGAGCAGTACTTC. The J gene is TRBJ2-7, the V gene TRBV29-1; 7 positions agree with TRBD1. Per germline, CDR1 SQVTM and CDR2 ANQGSEA. The CDR3 loop spans 13 amino acids. V gave up 6 bases and J gave up 2 bases; unmatched junction bases: 7.

Notes on this clonotype: Possible read error: a much larger clone is one base away. J is TRBJ2-1 and V is TRBV7-2; D is possibly TRBD2 (6 bases). CDR3 length: 14 residues. V lost 1 base, J lost 6 bases, and 10 bases lay in between. CDR1 is SGHTA and CDR2 is FQGNSA in the germline V gene. Here the CDR3 reads CASSLGGTCNEQFF. CDR3 bases: TGTGCCAGCAGCTTAGGTGGGACTTGCAATGAGCAGTTCTTC.

In nucleotides, the CDR3 is TGCGCCAGCAGCTTGGACCCCGAGAAGTACGATGAGCAGTTCTTC. Translation gives CASSLDPEKYDEQFF. The chain uses TRBV5-1 and TRBJ2-1; D gene uncertain. This CDR3 is 15 amino acids long. Per the germline V gene, CDR1 is SGHRS and CDR2 is YFSETQ. V was shortened by 0 bases and J by 8 bases, with 15 bases between the two germline ends.

The chain recombines TRBV7-9 with TRBJ2-7; 8 bases agree with TRBD2. V gave up 5 bases and J gave up 5 bases; unmatched junction bases: 17. Germline CDR1 is SEHNR and CDR2 is FQNEAQ (reference sequence). The CDR3 is 17 residues long. CDR3 bases: TGTGCCAGCAGCCCCGCCCTCGCGGGAGGAGTGAGGGACGAGCAGTACTTC. Translating gives CASSPALAGGVRDEQYF.

The V call is TRBV10-3, the J call TRBJ2-7, with D perhaps matching TRBD2 (6 bases). Germline loops: CDR1 ENHRY, CDR2 SYGVKD. V was pared by 2 bases and J by 6 bases, with 14 bases between. This CDR3 contains 14 residues. CDR3 sequence: CAISEPGVGSEQYF. CDR3 DNA sequence: TGTGCCATCAGTGAGCCGGGGGTCGGTTCCGAGCAGTACTTC.

This clonotype has more than one count but fewer than ten. J is TRBJ2-3 and V is TRBV5-6; TRBD1 is a possible D gene (6 bases). The CDR3 has 17 residues. The germline CDR1 and CDR2 sequences are SGHDT and YYEEEE. Trimming shortened V by 0 bases and J by 4 bases, and 18 bases separated the two germline ends. CDR3 loop: CASSLVGAAALPDTQYF. In DNA form, the CDR3 reads TGTGCCAGCAGCTTGGTGGGGGCGGCAGCCCTCCCAGATACGCAGTATTTT.

This clonotype has only a few counts. The chain is built from TRBV5-5 and TRBJ1-5, with D unresolved. CDR1 is SGHKS and CDR2 is YYEKEE in the germline V gene (reference sequence). The CDR3 is 14 amino acids. V was cut by 0 bases and J by 5 bases, with 9 bases left in between. For the CDR3, the DNA is TGTGCCAGCAGCTTGGGATCCCGTTATCAGCCCCAGCATTTT. This translates into CASSLGSRYQPQHF.

The chain has TRBV12-5 and TRBJ2-1; the D gene is possibly TRBD1 (5 bases). Germline CDR1 and CDR2: LGHNT and FRNRAP. V was clipped by 0 bases and J by 8 bases, with 17 bases between them. The CDR3 has 16 amino acids. The CDR3 DNA sequence: TGTGCTAGTGGTTTGGTACTCGGGCAGGGTAGATATGAGCAGTTCTTC. Its protein product is CASGLVLGQGRYEQFF.

In this sample, this clonotype turned up once. Just one base apart from a much larger clone, this may be a read error. The V gene is TRBV5-6, the J gene TRBJ1-1; D is uncertain. The CDR3 contains 13 residues. V lost 2 bases and J lost 1, with 6 bases in between. Per the germline V gene, CDR1 is SGHDT and CDR2 is YYEEEE. The CDR3 loop is CASSFYQNTEAFF. CDR3 bases: TGTGCCAGCAGCTTTTACCAGAACACTGAAGCTTTCTTT.

The rearrangement links TRBV11-2 to TRBJ2-7; 9 nucleotides agree with TRBD1. The CDR3 totals 15 residues. In germline, CDR1 is SGHAT, CDR2 FQNNGV. The trim removed 5 bases at V and 3 bases at J, leaving 8 bases unmatched. The CDR3 here is CASSISRDRVYEQYF. In DNA, the CDR3 is TGTGCCAGCAGCATAAGCCGGGACAGGGTCTACGAGCAGTACTTC.

This clonotype was found a few times. The chain carries TRBV6-8 and TRBJ2-1, with 8 bases lining up with TRBD2. Germline lookup yields CDR1 MNHGY and CDR2 SAAAGT. Trimming removed 4 bases from V and 8 bases from J; junction bases left unmatched: 19. This CDR3 contains 18 residues. CDR3 protein: CASSCLASGTREKHEQFF. The DNA of the CDR3 is TGTGCCAGCAGTTGCCTAGCGAGCGGGACTAGGGAAAAACATGAGCAGTTCTTC.

The chain joins TRBV28 to TRBJ2-3; D is unclear. Looked up from germline, CDR1 is MDHEN and CDR2 is SYDVKM. This CDR3 spans 14 amino acids. V was trimmed by 6 bases and J by 2 bases, leaving 12 bases between them. The CDR3 nucleotides are TGTGCCAGCAGCCCCCCGGACCCCACAGATACGCAGTATTTT. Its protein is CASSPPDPTDTQYF.

This sequence joins TRBV11-2 and TRBJ2-3, with 12 bases that match TRBD2. Per the germline V gene, CDR1 is SGHAT and CDR2 is FQNNGV. This CDR3 region has 15 residues. After removal of 6 bases from V and 4 bases from J, the junction contained 5 bases not matched to a gene. The chain's CDR3 is CASSASGGESDTQYF. CDR3 coding DNA: TGTGCCAGCAGTGCTAGCGGGGGGGAGTCAGATACGCAGTATTTT. The full variable domain, in which reference TRBV11-2 and TRBJ2-3 provide the parts outside the CDR3, is EAGVAQSPRYKIIEKRQSVAFWCNPISGHATLYWYQQILGQGPKLLIQFQNNGVVDDSQLPKDRFSAERLKGVDSTLKIQPAKLEDSAVYLCASSASGGESDTQYFGPGTRLTVL.

This clonotype has a handful of counts. The genes are TRBV7-2 and TRBJ2-5, with TRBD1 matching 9 bases. V shed 6 bases and J 5 bases; nucleotides not matched to a gene: 7. Germline CDR1 is SGHTA and CDR2 is FQGNSA. This CDR3 region has 14 residues. The CDR3 DNA reads as TGTGCCAGCAGGCACAGGGGGCAAGGGGAGACCCAGTACTTC. Encoded protein: CASRHRGQGETQYF. The whole variable domain, filled in from reference TRBV7-2 and TRBJ2-5, reads GAGVSQSPSNKVTEKGKDVELRCDPISGHTALYWYRQSLGQGLEFLIYFQGNSAPDKSGLPSDRFSAERTGGSVSTLTIQRTQQEDSAVYLCASRHRGQGETQYFGPGTRLLVL.

The chain recombines TRBV3-1 with TRBJ2-3; the D gene is possibly TRBD1 (5 bases). The CDR3 extends over 13 amino acids. V lost 3 bases to trimming and J lost 5 bases, with 9 bases between them. Germline V lookup: CDR1 LGHDT, CDR2 YNNKEL (reference sequence). CDR3 sequence reads: CASSQQGRDTQYF. Here the CDR3 DNA reads TGTGCCAGCAGCCAGCAGGGCCGAGATACGCAGTATTTT.